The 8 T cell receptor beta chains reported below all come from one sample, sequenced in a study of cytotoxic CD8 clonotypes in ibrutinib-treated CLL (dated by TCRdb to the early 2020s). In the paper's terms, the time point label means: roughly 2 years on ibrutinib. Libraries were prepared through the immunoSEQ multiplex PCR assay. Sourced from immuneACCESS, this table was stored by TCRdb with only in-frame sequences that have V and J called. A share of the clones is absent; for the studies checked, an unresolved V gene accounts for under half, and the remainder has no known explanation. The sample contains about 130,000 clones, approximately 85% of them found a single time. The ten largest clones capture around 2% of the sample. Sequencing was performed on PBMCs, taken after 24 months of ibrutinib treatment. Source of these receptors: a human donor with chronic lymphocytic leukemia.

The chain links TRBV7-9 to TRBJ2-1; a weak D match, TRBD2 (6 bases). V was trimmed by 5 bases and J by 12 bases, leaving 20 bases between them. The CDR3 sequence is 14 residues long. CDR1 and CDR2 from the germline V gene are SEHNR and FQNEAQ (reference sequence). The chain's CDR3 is CASSRVSGAIGQFF. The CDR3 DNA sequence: TGTGCCAGCAGCCGAGTTAGCGGCGCTATTGGGCAGTTCTTC.

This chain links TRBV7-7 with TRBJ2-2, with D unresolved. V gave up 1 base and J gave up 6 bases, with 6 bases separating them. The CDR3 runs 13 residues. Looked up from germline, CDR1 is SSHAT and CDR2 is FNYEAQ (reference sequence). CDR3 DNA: TGTGCCAGCAGCTTAGAAGTCTCCGGGGAGCTGTTTTTT. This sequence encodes CASSLEVSGELFF.

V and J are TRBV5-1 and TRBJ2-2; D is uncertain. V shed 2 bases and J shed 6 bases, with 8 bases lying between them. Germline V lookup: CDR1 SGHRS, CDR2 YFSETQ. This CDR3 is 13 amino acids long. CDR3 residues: CASSLDRPGELFF. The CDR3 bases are TGCGCCAGCAGCTTAGACCGCCCCGGGGAGCTGTTTTTT.

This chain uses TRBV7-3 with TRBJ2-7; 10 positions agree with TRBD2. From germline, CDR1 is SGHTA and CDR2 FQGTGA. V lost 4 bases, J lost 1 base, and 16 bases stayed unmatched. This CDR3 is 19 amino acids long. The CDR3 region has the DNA TGTGCCAGCAGCTCTAGTCTAGCGGGAGTTTTAATACGGTCCTACGAGCAGTACTTC. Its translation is CASSSSLAGVLIRSYEQYF.

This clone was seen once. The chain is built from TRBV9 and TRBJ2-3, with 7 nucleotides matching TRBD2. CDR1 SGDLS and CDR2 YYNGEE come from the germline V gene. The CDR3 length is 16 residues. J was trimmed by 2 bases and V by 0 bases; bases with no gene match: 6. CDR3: CASSVGLAYPTDTQYF. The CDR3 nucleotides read TGTGCCAGCAGCGTAGGACTAGCATACCCCACAGATACGCAGTATTTT.

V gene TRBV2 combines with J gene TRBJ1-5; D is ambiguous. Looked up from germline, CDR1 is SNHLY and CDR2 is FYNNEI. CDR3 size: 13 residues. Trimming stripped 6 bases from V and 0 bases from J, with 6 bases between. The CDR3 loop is CASREISNQPQHF. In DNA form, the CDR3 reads TGTGCCAGCAGAGAAATTAGCAATCAGCCCCAGCATTTT.

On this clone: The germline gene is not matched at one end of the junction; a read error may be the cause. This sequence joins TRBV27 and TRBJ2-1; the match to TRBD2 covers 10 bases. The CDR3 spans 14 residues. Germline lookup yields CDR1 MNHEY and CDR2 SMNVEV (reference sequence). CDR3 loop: CASSLSGLAGELFF. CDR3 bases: TGTGCCAGCAGTTTATCGGGTCTAGCGGGAGAGCTGTTCTTC.

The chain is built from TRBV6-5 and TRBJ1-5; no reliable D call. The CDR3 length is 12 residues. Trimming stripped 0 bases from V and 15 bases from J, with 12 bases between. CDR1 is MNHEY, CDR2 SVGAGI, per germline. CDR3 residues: CASSYSNLNWHF. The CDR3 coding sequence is TGTGCCAGCAGTTACTCGAATCTCAACTGGCATTTT.